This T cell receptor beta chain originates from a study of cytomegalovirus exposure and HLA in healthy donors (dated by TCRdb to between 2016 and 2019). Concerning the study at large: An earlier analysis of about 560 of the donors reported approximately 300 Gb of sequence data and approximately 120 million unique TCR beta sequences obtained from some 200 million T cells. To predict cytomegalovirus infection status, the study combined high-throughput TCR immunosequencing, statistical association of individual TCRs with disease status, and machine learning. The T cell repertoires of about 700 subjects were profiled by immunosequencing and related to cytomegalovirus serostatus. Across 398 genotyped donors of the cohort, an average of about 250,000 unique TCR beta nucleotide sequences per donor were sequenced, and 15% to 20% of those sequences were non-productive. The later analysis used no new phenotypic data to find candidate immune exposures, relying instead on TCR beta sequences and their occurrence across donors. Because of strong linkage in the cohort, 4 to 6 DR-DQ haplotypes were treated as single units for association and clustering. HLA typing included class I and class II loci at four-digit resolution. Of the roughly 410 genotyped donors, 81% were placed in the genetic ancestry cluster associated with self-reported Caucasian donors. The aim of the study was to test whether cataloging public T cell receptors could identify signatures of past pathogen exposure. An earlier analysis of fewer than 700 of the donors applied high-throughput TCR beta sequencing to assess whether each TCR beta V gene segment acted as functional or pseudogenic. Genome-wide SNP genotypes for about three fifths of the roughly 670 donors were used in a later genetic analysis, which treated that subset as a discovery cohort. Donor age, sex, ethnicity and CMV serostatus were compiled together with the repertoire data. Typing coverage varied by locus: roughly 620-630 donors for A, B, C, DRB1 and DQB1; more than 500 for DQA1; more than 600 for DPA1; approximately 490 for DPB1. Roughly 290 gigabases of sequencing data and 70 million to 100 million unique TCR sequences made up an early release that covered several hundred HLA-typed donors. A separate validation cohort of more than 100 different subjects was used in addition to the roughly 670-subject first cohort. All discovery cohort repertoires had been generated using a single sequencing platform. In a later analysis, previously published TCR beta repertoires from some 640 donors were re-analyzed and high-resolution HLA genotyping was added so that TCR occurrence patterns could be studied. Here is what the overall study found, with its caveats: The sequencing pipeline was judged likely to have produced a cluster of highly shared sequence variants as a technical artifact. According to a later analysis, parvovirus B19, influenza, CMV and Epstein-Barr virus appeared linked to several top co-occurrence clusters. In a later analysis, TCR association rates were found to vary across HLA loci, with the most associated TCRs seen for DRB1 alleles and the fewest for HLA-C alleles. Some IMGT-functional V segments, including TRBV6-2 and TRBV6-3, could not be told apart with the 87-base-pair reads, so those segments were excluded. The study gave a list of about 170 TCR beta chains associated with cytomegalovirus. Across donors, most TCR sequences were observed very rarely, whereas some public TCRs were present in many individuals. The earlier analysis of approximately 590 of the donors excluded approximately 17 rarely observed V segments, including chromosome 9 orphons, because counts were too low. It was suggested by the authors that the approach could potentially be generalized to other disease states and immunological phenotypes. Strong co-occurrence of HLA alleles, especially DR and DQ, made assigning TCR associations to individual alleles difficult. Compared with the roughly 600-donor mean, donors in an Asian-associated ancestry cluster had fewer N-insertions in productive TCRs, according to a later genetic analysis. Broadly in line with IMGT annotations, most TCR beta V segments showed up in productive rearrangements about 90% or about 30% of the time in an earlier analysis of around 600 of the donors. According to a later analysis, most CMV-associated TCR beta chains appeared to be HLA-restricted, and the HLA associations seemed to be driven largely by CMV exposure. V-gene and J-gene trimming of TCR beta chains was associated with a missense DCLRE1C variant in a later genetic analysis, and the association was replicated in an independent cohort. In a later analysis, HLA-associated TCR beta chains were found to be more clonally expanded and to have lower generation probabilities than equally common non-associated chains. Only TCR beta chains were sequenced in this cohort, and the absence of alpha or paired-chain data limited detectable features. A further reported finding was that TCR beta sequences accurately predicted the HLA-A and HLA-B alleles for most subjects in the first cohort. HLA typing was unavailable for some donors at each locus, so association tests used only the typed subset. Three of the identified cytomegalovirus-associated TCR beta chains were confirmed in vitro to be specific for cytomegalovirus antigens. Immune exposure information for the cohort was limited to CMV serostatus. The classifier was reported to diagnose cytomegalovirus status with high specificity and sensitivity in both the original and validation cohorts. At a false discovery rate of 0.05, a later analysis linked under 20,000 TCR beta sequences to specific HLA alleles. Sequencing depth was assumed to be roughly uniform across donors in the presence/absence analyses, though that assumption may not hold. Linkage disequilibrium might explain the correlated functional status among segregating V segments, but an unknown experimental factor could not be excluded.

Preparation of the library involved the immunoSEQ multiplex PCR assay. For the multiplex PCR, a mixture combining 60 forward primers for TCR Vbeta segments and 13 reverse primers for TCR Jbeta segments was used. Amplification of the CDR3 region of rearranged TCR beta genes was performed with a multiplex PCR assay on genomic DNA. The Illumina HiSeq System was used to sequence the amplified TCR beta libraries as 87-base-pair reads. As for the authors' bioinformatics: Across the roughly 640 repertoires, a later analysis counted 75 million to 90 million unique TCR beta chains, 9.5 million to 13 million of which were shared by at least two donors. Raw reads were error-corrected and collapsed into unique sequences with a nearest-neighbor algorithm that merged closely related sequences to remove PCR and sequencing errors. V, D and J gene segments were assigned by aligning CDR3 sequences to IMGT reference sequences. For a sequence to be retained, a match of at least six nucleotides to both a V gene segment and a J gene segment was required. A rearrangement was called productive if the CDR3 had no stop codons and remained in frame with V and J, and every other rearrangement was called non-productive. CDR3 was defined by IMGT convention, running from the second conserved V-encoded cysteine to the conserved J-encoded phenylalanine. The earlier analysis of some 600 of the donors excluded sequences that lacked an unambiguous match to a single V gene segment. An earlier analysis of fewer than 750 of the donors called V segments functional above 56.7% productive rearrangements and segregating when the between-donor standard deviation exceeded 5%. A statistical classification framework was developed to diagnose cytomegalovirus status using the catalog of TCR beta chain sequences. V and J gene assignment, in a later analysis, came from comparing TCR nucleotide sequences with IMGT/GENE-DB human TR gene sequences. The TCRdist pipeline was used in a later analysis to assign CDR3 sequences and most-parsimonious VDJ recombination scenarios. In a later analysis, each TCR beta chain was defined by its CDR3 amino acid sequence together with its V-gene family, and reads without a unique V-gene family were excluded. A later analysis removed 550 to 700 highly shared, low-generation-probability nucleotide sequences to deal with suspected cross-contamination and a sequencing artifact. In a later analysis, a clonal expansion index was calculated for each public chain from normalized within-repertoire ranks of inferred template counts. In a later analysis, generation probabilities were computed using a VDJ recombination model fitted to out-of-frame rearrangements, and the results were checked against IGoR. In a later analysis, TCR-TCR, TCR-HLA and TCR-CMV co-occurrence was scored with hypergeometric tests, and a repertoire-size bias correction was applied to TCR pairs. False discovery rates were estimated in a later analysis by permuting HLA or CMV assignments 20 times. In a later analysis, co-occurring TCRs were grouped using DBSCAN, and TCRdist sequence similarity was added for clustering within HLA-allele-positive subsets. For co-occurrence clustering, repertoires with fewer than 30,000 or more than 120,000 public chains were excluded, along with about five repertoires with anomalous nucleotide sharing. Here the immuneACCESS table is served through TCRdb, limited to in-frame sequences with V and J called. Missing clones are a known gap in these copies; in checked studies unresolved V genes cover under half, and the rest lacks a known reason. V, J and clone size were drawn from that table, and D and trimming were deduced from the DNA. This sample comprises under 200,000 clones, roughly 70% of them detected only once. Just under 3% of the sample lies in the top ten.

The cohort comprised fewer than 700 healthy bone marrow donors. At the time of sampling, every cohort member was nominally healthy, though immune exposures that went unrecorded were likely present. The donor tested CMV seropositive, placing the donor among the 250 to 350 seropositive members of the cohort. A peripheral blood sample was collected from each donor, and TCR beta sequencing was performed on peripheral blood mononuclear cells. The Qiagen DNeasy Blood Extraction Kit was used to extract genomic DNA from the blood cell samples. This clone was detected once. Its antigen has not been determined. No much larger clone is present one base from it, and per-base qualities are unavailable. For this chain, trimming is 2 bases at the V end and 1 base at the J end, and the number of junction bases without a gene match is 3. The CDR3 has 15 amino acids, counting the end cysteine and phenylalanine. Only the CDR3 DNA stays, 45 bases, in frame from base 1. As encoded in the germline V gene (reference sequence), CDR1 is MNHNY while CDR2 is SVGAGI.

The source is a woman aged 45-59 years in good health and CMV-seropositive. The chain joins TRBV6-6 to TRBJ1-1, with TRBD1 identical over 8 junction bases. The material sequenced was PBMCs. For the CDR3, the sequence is CASSYPGQANTEAFF. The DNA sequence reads TGTGCCAGCAGTTACCCGGGACAGGCGAACACTGAAGCTTTCTTT.